This T cell receptor beta chain was captured in a study of human T cells and chemical hapten exposure. Regarding the study as a whole: Patch test score rose with PT1 expanded TCR count, significant at thresholds 8, 16 and 32, not 4.

Time point: patch test 1, 2 weeks after DPC sensitization. Stated treatment: therapeutic diphenylcyclopropenone sensitization with weekly scalp DPC. A note on this clonotype: What it binds is not known.

This CDR3 is 14 amino acids long. After removal of 5 bases from V and 3 bases from J, the junction contained 2 bases not matched to a gene. Germline V lookup: CDR1 DFQATT, CDR2 SNEGSKA (reference sequence). TCRdb re-called the RACE reads through MiXCR, storing one row per CDR3 protein. Here the sample spans approximately 82,000 distinct CDR3 sequences, 10% to 13% being singletons. The genes are TRBV20-1 and TRBJ2-1; 12 bases align to TRBD2. The sample consisted of whole blood, taken in connection with sensitization to the hapten diphenylcyclopropenone (DPC). This clonotype was sampled from a man aged 40-49 years with alopecia areata. Some clones in this sample may be carry-over from other donors' samples. CDR3 region: CSAWTSGNYNEQFF. The CDR3 nucleotides are TGCAGTGCTTGGACTAGCGGGAACTACAATGAGCAGTTCTTC.